These 27 T cell receptor beta chains were all obtained from the same sample, sequenced in a study of control samples from healthy donors and cancer patients. Clones were read by immunoSEQ multiplex PCR, and TCRdb kept only the in-frame ones, dropping some. The sample has roughly 160,000 clones, 80% to 90% seen once; the top ten hold around 5%. The sample consisted of blood. The receptors were sampled from a woman aged 25 to 39 in good health.

In the case of this clone: The sample has other DNA sequences that encode this CDR3 too. The rearrangement uses TRBV4-2 and TRBJ1-5; D not certain. Germline CDR1 LGHNA, CDR2 YNFKEQ. V gave up 0 bases and J gave up 9 bases, with 9 bases separating them. The CDR3 has 13 amino acids. CDR3 residues: CASSQEPSRPQHF. CDR3 bases: TGTGCCAGCAGCCAAGAACCGTCACGGCCCCAGCATTTT.

The V and J genes are TRBV4-2 and TRBJ1-6; 7 bases are shared with TRBD1. Germline V gene data show CDR1 as LGHNA and CDR2 as YNFKEQ. V lost 4 bases and J lost 7; bases outside the gene matches: 4. The length of the CDR3 is 14 residues. CDR3 DNA sequence: TGTGCCAGCAGCCCGACAGGGAGAAATTCACCCCTCCACTTT. Encoded protein: CASSPTGRNSPLHF.

CDR3 region: CASTASGRPYLYNEQFF. CDR3 coding DNA: TGTGCCAGTACCGCTAGCGGGAGGCCCTATCTCTACAATGAGCAGTTCTTC. V and J are TRBV19 and TRBJ2-1; 11 bases fit TRBD2. The V segment lost 7 bases and the J segment 3 bases; nucleotides outside the gene matches: 11. CDR1 is LNHDA and CDR2 is SQIVND in the germline V gene (reference sequence). This CDR3 comprises 17 residues.

This clone was counted once. V and J are TRBV13 and TRBJ1-6; D call uncertain. The V gene's germline CDR1 is PRHDT and CDR2 FYEKMQ (reference sequence). The CDR3 has 12 amino acids. Trimming left V 3 bases short and J 10 bases short, with 7 bases between. CDR3 amino acids: CASSLRGSPLHF. The CDR3 nucleotides read TGTGCCAGCAGCTTGCGAGGATCACCCCTCCACTTT.

The chain couples TRBV18 to TRBJ1-1, with a possible D match to TRBD1 (5 bases). V lost 4 bases and J 7 bases, leaving 22 bases between the germline ends. CDR1 is KGHSH and CDR2 is LQKENI in the germline V gene. The CDR3 sequence is 16 residues long. The CDR3 coding sequence is TGTGCCAGCTCACAAGGCGTGGGGATGCCGGGGGGTGAAGCTTTCTTT. Protein: CASSQGVGMPGGEAFF.

The chain uses TRBV27 and TRBJ2-7; D perhaps matches TRBD1 (6 bases). The length of the CDR3 is 14 residues. V was cut by 6 bases and J by 4 bases, with 16 bases left in between. Per germline, CDR1 MNHEY and CDR2 SMNVEV (reference sequence). CDR3 residues: CASSLGTGSYEQYF. Here the CDR3 DNA reads TGTGCCAGCAGCCTCGGAACAGGGTCTTACGAGCAGTACTTC.

The V gene is TRBV11-2, the J gene TRBJ2-7; D gene uncertain. Germline CDR1 SGHAT, CDR2 FQNNGV. The CDR3 consists of 13 residues. The V and J ends lost 0 bases and 6 bases respectively, with 9 bases between them. This CDR3 reads CASSLEAPSEQYF. In nucleotides, the CDR3 is TGTGCCAGCAGCTTAGAGGCACCGAGCGAGCAGTACTTC.

The table lists this clone with a few counts. The chain couples TRBV6-2 or TRBV6-3 to TRBJ2-5; D is undetermined. The CDR3 extends over 14 amino acids. Looked up from germline, CDR1 is MNHEY and CDR2 is SVGEGT. The V and J ends lost 2 bases and 0 bases respectively, with 7 bases between them. Here the CDR3 DNA reads TGTGCCAGCAGTTACCGGAAGTACCAAGAGACCCAGTACTTC. Protein sequence: CASSYRKYQETQYF.

This chain uses TRBV5-6 with TRBJ1-2; no reliable D call. Trimming stripped 2 bases from V and 4 bases from J, with 12 bases between. CDR3 length: 14 residues. Looked up from germline, CDR1 is SGHDT and CDR2 is YYEEEE. CDR3 sequence reads: CASSLRVMGYGYTF. The CDR3, as DNA: TGTGCCAGCAGCTTAAGGGTGATGGGCTATGGCTACACCTTC.

This chain links TRBV3-1 (or the pseudogene TRBV3-2) with TRBJ1-2, with D possibly TRBD1 on 5 matching bases. Between the trimmed V and J ends, which lost 0 bases and 8 bases, there was a span of 10 bases. The CDR3 consists of 13 residues. Germline CDR1 and CDR2: LGHDT and YNNKEL (reference sequence). The CDR3 bases are TGTGCCAGCAGCCAAGATAGCAGGGACGGCTACACCTTC. Translated: CASSQDSRDGYTF.

The chain is built from TRBV9 and TRBJ2-3; 11 nucleotides agree with TRBD2. Trimming at V came to 0 bases and at J to 0 bases, leaving 9 bases not matched to a gene. This CDR3 contains 19 residues. Germline V gene lookup returns CDR1 SGDLS and CDR2 YYNGEE. The CDR3 DNA follows: TGTGCCAGCAGCGTAGGGAGACTAGCGGGAACCATCAGCACAGATACGCAGTATTTT. Translation gives CASSVGRLAGTISTDTQYF.

This clone showed up just once. This chain joins TRBV11-2 and TRBJ1-1; D gene uncertain. Germline CDR1 SGHAT, CDR2 FQNNGV. This CDR3 is built from 14 residues. Deletions cut 9 bases from V and 1 base from J, with 15 bases between. This CDR3 reads CASGVVAGNTEAFF. DNA of the CDR3: TGTGCCAGTGGGGTGGTTGCGGGGAACACTGAAGCTTTCTTT.

This sequence joins TRBV2 and TRBJ2-2; D gene ambiguous. The germline V gene encodes CDR1 SNHLY and CDR2 FYNNEI. V was trimmed by 1 base and J by 2 bases, leaving 8 bases between them. CDR3 length: 15 amino acids. As DNA, the CDR3 is TGTGCCAGCAGTGAAGGGGCAGCTAACACCGGGGAGCTGTTTTTT. It yields the protein CASSEGAANTGELFF. Full variable domain (remainder filled in from reference TRBV2 and TRBJ2-2): EPEVTQTPSHQVTQMGQEVILRCVPISNHLYFYWYRQILGQKVEFLVSFYNNEISEKSEIFDDQFSVERPDGSNFTLKIRSTKLEDSAMYFCASSEGAANTGELFFGEGSRLTVL.

About this clone itself: Germline and junction disagree at one end, which may indicate a read error. This chain links TRBV12-3 or TRBV12-4 with TRBJ1-2; 7 bases map to TRBD1. CDR3 length equals 11 residues. In DNA, the CDR3 is TGTGCCAGCAGCCTGAGGGACAGCGAGAAGTTC. Its translation: CASSLRDSEKF.

The V gene is TRBV3-1 (or the pseudogene TRBV3-2), the J gene TRBJ1-2, with D uncertain. CDR1 and CDR2 (germline): LGHDT, YNNKEL (reference sequence). V gave up 4 bases and J gave up 0 bases, with 9 bases separating them. The CDR3 is 14 amino acids. DNA of the CDR3: TGTGCCAGCAGCCGACAAGCAGCTAACTATGGCTACACCTTC. This encodes CASSRQAANYGYTF.

The gene calls are TRBV18 and TRBJ2-5, with D possibly TRBD1 on 6 matching bases. Looked up from germline, CDR1 is KGHSH and CDR2 is LQKENI. There are 15 residues in the CDR3. V lost 6 bases and J 2 bases, leaving 16 bases between the germline ends. The CDR3 spells CASSPRTAEQETQYF. CDR3 DNA sequence: TGTGCCAGCTCTCCCCGGACAGCGGAACAAGAGACCCAGTACTTC.

V gene TRBV27 combines with J gene TRBJ2-1; 16 bases are a match to TRBD2. The CDR3 contains 24 residues. V lost 1 base, J lost 0 bases, and 18 bases stayed unmatched. In germline, CDR1 is MNHEY, CDR2 SMNVEV (reference sequence). The CDR3: CASSLFSWDIAGTSGRGSYNEQFF. In nucleotides, the CDR3 is TGTGCCAGCAGTTTATTTAGCTGGGATATAGCTGGGACTAGCGGGAGGGGCTCCTACAATGAGCAGTTCTTC.

The V gene is TRBV2, the J gene TRBJ2-2; D remains unclear. V was trimmed by 3 bases and J by 0 bases, leaving 8 bases between them. The CDR3 consists of 15 residues. The germline gives CDR1 SNHLY, CDR2 FYNNEI. CDR3 nucleotide sequence: TGTGCCAGCAGTGAGCTGGAGACGAACACCGGGGAGCTGTTTTTT. Translating gives CASSELETNTGELFF. Variable domain in full (rest from reference TRBV2 and TRBJ2-2): EPEVTQTPSHQVTQMGQEVILRCVPISNHLYFYWYRQILGQKVEFLVSFYNNEISEKSEIFDDQFSVERPDGSNFTLKIRSTKLEDSAMYFCASSELETNTGELFFGEGSRLTVL.

The V and J genes are TRBV12-3 or TRBV12-4 and TRBJ1-4; possibly TRBD1 for D (5 bases). The V gene lost 5 bases and the J gene lost 12 bases, with 13 bases spanning the gap. The length of the CDR3 is 12 residues. The CDR3 here is CASSLVMGELFF. The CDR3 bases are TGTGCCAGCAGTCTCGTAATGGGGGAACTGTTTTTT.

The chain uses TRBV19 and TRBJ2-3; unclear D gene. V was pared by 3 bases and J by 2 bases, with 6 bases between. Germline loops: CDR1 LNHDA, CDR2 SQIVND (reference sequence). The CDR3 spans 13 residues. This chain's CDR3 is CASSMGITDTQYF. The CDR3 DNA is TGTGCCAGTAGTATGGGCATCACAGATACGCAGTATTTT.

V is TRBV5-6 and J is TRBJ2-7, with D possibly being TRBD1 or TRBD2 (5 bases each). V was trimmed by 4 bases and J by 4 bases, leaving 9 bases between them. This CDR3 is 12 amino acids long. Germline-derived CDR1 and CDR2 are SGHDT and YYEEEE. CDR3 loop: CASSGDRYEQYV. The CDR3 DNA sequence: TGTGCCAGCAGCGGGGACCGATACGAGCAGTACGTC.

This rearrangement joins TRBV3-1 (or the pseudogene TRBV3-2) to TRBJ1-2; D unresolved. V was cut by 4 bases and J by 5 bases, with 11 bases left in between. The CDR3 covers 13 residues. Germline CDR1 LGHDT, CDR2 YNNKEL (reference sequence). This chain's CDR3 is CASSPSRQYGYTF. DNA for the CDR3: TGTGCCAGCAGCCCTTCCCGGCAATATGGCTACACCTTC.

The gene calls are TRBV2 and TRBJ1-2; D is possibly TRBD1 (6 bases). The CDR3 is made up of 14 amino acids. Germline V lookup: CDR1 SNHLY, CDR2 FYNNEI. Deletions cut 7 bases from V and 4 bases from J, with 16 bases between. CDR3 in amino acids: CASNKDSVLYGYTF. The CDR3 DNA reads TGTGCCAGCAATAAGGACAGCGTTCTCTATGGCTACACCTTC.

The genes are TRBV6-4 and TRBJ2-7, with D possibly TRBD1 on 6 matching bases. The germline gives CDR1 MRHNA, CDR2 SNTAGT. The CDR3 sequence is 15 residues long. V was clipped by 6 bases and J by 2 bases, with 17 bases between them. The CDR3 reads CASRGTPGQTYEQYV. For the CDR3, the DNA is TGTGCCAGCAGAGGTACACCGGGACAAACCTACGAGCAGTACGTC.

The CDR3 DNA reads as TGTGCCAGTAGTATAGATGTCGGGACTAGCGGGGGGCATAGCACAGATACGCAGTATTTT. The encoded protein is CASSIDVGTSGGHSTDTQYF. The V and J genes are TRBV19 and TRBJ2-3; 15 bases are shared with TRBD2. The ends lost 0 bases at V and 0 bases at J; junction bases unmatched: 7. CDR1 is LNHDA, CDR2 SQIVND, per germline (reference sequence). This CDR3 has 20 residues.

This clone was seen at least ten times. The rearrangement links TRBV2 to TRBJ1-2; 7 bases are a match to TRBD1. In germline, CDR1 is SNHLY, CDR2 FYNNEI. Germline trimming cut 6 bases from V and 0 bases from J; bases unmatched to any gene: 19. This CDR3 comprises 19 residues. CDR3 DNA sequence: TGTGCCAGCAGCCCCGGAATTTACAGGGGTCAGGAAGCTAACTATGGCTACACCTTC. This codes for CASSPGIYRGQEANYGYTF.

This clone was counted a single time. In DNA, the CDR3 is TGTGCCAGCAGCGCGGGACAGGGGACTGGCTACACCTTC. Its protein product is CASSAGQGTGYTF. J is TRBJ1-2 and V is TRBV9; 10 bases align to TRBD1. CDR1 and CDR2 (germline): SGDLS, YYNGEE. The CDR3 extends over 13 amino acids. J lost 7 bases, V lost 3 bases, and 3 bases had no gene match. Using reference TRBV9 and TRBJ1-2 for the parts outside the CDR3, the full variable domain is DSGVTQTPKHLITATGQRVTLRCSPRSGDLSVYWYQQSLDQGLQFLIQYYNGEERAKGNILERFSAQQFPDLHSELNLSSLELGDSALYFCASSAGQGTGYTFGSGTRLTVV.